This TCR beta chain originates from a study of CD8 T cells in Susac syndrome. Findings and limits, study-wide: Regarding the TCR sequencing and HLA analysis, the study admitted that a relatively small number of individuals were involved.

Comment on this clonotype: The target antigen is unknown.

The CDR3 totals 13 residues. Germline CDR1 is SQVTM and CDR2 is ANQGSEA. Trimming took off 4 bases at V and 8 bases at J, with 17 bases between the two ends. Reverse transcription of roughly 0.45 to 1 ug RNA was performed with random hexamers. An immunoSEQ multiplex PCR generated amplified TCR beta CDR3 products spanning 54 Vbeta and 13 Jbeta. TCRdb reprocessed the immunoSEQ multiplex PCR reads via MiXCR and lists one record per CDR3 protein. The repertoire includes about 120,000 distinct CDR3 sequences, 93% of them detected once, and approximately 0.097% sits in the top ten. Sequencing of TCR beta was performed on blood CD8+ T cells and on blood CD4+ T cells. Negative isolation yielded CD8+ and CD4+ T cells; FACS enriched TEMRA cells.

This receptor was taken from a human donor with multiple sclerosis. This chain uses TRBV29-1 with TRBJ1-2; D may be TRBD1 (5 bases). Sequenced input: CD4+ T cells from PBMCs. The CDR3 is CSVVFGDGWGYTF. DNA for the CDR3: TGCAGCGTTGTGTTTGGGGACGGCTGGGGCTACACCTTC.